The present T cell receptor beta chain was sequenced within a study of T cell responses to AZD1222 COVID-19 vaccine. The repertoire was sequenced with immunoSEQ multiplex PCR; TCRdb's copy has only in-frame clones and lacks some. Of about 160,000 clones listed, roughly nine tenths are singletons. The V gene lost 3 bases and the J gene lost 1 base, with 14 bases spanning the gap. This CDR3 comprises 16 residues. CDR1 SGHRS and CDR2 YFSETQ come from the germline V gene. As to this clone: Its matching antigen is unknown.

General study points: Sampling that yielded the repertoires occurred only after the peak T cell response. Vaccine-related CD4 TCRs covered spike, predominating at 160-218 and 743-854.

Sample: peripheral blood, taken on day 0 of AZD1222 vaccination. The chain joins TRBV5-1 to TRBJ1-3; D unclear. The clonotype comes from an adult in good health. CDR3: CASSSYPSRSGNTIYF. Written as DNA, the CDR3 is TGCGCCAGCAGCTCCTACCCTTCTCGTTCTGGAAACACCATATATTTT.